This TCR beta chain was recovered during a study of blood T cells in healthy people across ages. About the study: Template switching picked up about one barcoded beta molecule for each two T cells. General observations from the study: Diversity figures based on one million T cells were deemed too low.

On this clonotype itself: As yet, its antigen is unknown.

With 0 bases clipped from V and 6 bases from J, the junction kept 4 bases outside the gene matches. Germline values: CDR1 SGHDT, CDR2 YYEEEE. The length of the CDR3 is 14 residues. Together with a sample-barcoded 5' primer, a J-beta primer mix was included in a second PCR lasting roughly 7 to 11 cycles. Tagging of each cDNA molecule was performed by a template-switch adaptor with 12 random nucleotides. TCRdb processed the 5' RACE reads anew with MiXCR; each CDR3 protein has one entry. There are approximately 700,000 distinct CDR3 sequences in the sample; 32% occur only once, and approximately 15% lies in the top ten.

This chain joins TRBV5-6 and TRBJ1-1; 8 bases fit TRBD1. Sequencing was carried out using blood. The source of this sequence is a woman older than 75 in good health. CDR3 amino acids: CASSLEDRDAEAFF. The CDR3 bases are TGTGCCAGCAGCTTGGAGGACAGGGACGCTGAAGCTTTCTTT.